What follows is one T cell receptor beta chain and its context. Its antigen is not yet known. It has no much larger one-base neighbor in the sample; base qualities were not kept. This sample stems from a study of blood T cell repertoires in COVID-19 (dated by TCRdb to 2020 to 2021). Looking at the study overall: Samples covering the acute and convalescent phases of COVID-19 were provided by collaborators in the United States, Italy and Spain. A de-identified subject ID, COVID-19 status, age in years and sex were almost always included in the sample metadata. The prospective study material was composed of cDNA or gDNA derived from T cells, B-cell-depleted T cells, or PBMCs. Samples came from the ongoing ImmuneRACE study (first 160 participants) plus 1,254 subjects from 6 global collaborators. The repertoires were made available in a free public database intended to serve as a resource for research on the immune response to SARS-CoV-2. Subjects who had been exposed to COVID-19, were actively infected with it, or had recovered from it provided the deeply sampled blood TCRbeta repertoires that made up the dataset. HLA class I and class II types, where available, came from metadata supplied by the sample provider rather than from assay-based typing. Overall study outcomes, separate from this receptor: The quantity of clinical and demographic metadata differed by source and by participant and was supplied without curation.

Each collaborating institution followed its own protocols to collect whole blood in K2EDTA tubes. For TCRbeta analysis, collaborators shipped samples as frozen whole blood, isolated PBMCs, or DNA extracted from either of those sample types. The immunoSEQ Assay, a bias-controlled multiplex PCR, was used to amplify TCRbeta CDR3 regions from genomic DNA. The paper's processing steps were these. Within the assay, amplification of reference gene primers was used to estimate how many nucleated cells each sample contained. Sequence reads were collapsed and filtered to measure the absolute abundance of every unique TCRbeta CDR3 rearrangement. For each sample, productive Simpson clonality was calculated as the square root of Simpson's diversity index across productive rearrangements. The table was pulled from immuneACCESS by TCRdb, which kept in-frame rearrangements only. Such tables lose some clones; where checked, under half of the loss comes from unresolved V genes, and the rest has no known cause. For V, J and clone size, that table is used; D and trimming come from the DNA. This sample holds 25,000 to 35,000 clones; about 90% were observed only once. The leading ten clones occupy around 5% of the sample.

Reading the germline V gene (reference sequence) gives CDR1 LNHDA and CDR2 SQIVND. The cysteine opens and the phenylalanine closes a CDR3 of 15 amino acids. Of all the DNA, just the CDR3 is kept, 45 bases in frame from base 1. V ends up 5 bases short and J 1 base short, with an unmatched junction base count of 6. Sequenced: peripheral blood. The receptor chain draws on TRBV19 and TRBJ1-1, and 8 junctional nucleotides match TRBD1. This TCR was recovered from a human donor in a cohort sampled during active COVID-19. Here is the DNA: TGTGCCAGTAGTCAATGGACAGGGACGAACACTGAAGCTTTCTTT. It translates as CASSQWTGTNTEAFF. Here the CDR3 is joined to the reference TRBV19 and TRBJ1-1 genes, and the full variable domain is: DGGITQSPKYLFRKEGQNVTLSCEQNLNHDAMYWYRQDPGQGLRLIYYSQIVNDFQKGDIAEGYSVSREKKESFPLTVTSAQKNPTAFYLCASSQWTGTNTEAFFGQGTRLTVV.